These 11 T cell receptor beta chains share one sample of origin, sequenced in a study of T cell repertoires in cytomegalovirus infection. Their recognized antigens are unknown. Each CDR3 protein is one row after TCRdb ran MiXCR on the reads. The sample lists more than 300,000 distinct CDR3 sequences, about 35% occurring once. Sequencing was performed on cultured PBMCs, taken from culture after CMV antigen stimulation. The receptors stem from a human donor in good health (CMV status not recorded). Some clones in this sample may be carry-over from other donors' samples.

The chain couples TRBV6-1 to TRBJ2-1, with a weak D call TRBD2 (7 bases). Trimming removed 6 bases at V and 10 bases at J, with 16 bases between. This CDR3 has 13 residues. Per germline, CDR1 MNHNS and CDR2 SASEGT. CDR3 DNA: TGTGCCAGCAGAGGGGGGGGGGAGAACGAGCAGTTCTTC. Residues: CASRGGGENEQFF.

This clonotype was detected a few times. The CDR3 spells CASSQTVFGPRYV. The DNA of the CDR3 is TGTGCCAGCAGTCAGACCGTATTTGGTCCCAGGTACGTC. The genes are TRBV12-3 or TRBV12-4 and TRBJ2-7; no definite D call. This CDR3 region has 13 residues. V lost 5 bases to trimming and J lost 12 bases, with 20 bases between them.

This chain links TRBV19 with TRBJ1-5; 8 positions agree with TRBD1. Germline V CDR1 and CDR2: LNHDA, SQIVND (reference sequence). This CDR3 is 13 amino acids long. Trimming cost V 7 bases and J 6 bases; bases outside gene matches: 5. CDR3 loop: CASMGQDRQPQHF. CDR3 bases: TGTGCCAGTATGGGACAGGATCGTCAGCCCCAGCATTTT.

The gene calls are TRBV6-6 and TRBJ2-7; D ambiguous. The length of the CDR3 is 13 residues. Germline V gene data show CDR1 as MNHNY and CDR2 as SVGAGI (reference sequence). Trimming stripped 6 bases from V and 6 bases from J, with 15 bases between. In DNA form, the CDR3 reads TGTGCCAGCAGCCACTATCAAAGGGCCGAGCAGTACGTC. It is translated as CASSHYQRAEQYV.

This clonotype was counted ten times or more. The V call is TRBV7-2, the J call TRBJ2-3; D uncertain. Germline V CDR1 and CDR2: SGHTA, FQGNSA. The V end lost 0 bases, the J end lost 0 bases, and 7 bases lay between the germline ends. CDR3 length: 15 amino acids. The CDR3 DNA sequence: TGTGCCAGCAGCTTAGCCGGTGCTAGCACAGATACGCAGTATTTT. It yields the protein CASSLAGASTDTQYF. Supplemented by reference TRBV7-2 and TRBJ2-3, the full variable domain reads GAGVSQSPSNKVTEKGKDVELRCDPISGHTALYWYRQSLGQGLEFLIYFQGNSAPDKSGLPSDRFSAERTGGSVSTLTIQRTQQEDSAVYLCASSLAGASTDTQYFGPGTRLTVL.

This clonotype was seen a few times. The CDR3 loop reads CASSLDGAMNTEAFF. CDR3 in DNA: TGCGCCAGCAGCTTGGATGGGGCGATGAACACTGAAGCTTTCTTT. The V gene is TRBV5-1, the J gene TRBJ1-1; tentatively, D is TRBD1 (5 bases). This CDR3 comprises 15 residues. Germline CDR1 and CDR2: SGHRS and YFSETQ. Trimming stripped 0 bases from V and 0 bases from J, with 9 bases between.

This clonotype was detected a few times. The J gene is TRBJ1-5, the V gene TRBV19; tentative D call: TRBD1 (5 bases). The CDR3 is 15 amino acids. V lost 2 bases and J lost 1, with 9 bases in between. Germline CDR1 LNHDA, CDR2 SQIVND (reference sequence). CDR3 in DNA: TGTGCCAGTAGTATAATTAGGGACAGCAATCAGCCCCAGCATTTT. Encoded protein: CASSIIRDSNQPQHF.

The gene calls are TRBV24-1 and TRBJ1-1; D is unresolved. This CDR3 has 13 amino acids. Trimming shortened V by 7 bases and J by 5 bases, and 13 bases separated the two germline ends. The germline V gene encodes CDR1 KGHDR and CDR2 SFDVKD. CDR3 in amino acids: CATRGGRRTEAFF. The CDR3 nucleotides read TGTGCCACCAGGGGTGGGCGGCGTACTGAAGCTTTCTTT.

V is TRBV12-3 or TRBV12-4 and J is TRBJ2-1; 8 positions agree with TRBD2. J gave up 10 bases and V 4 bases, and 12 bases lay outside the gene matches. The CDR3 runs 15 residues. The CDR3 loop is CASSSGTSVYREQFF. The CDR3 DNA reads TGTGCCAGCAGTTCCGGGACTAGTGTTTACAGGGAGCAGTTCTTC.

A few counts support this clonotype. J is TRBJ2-7 and V is TRBV7-9, with no clear D. V lost 5 bases and J 4 bases, leaving 9 bases between the germline ends. CDR3 length: 12 residues. CDR1 SEHNR and CDR2 FQNEAQ come from the germline V gene (reference sequence). The CDR3 coding sequence is TGTGCCAGCAGCCGATTCTGGTACGAGCAGTACGTC. This gives the protein CASSRFWYEQYV.

This chain uses TRBV20-1 with TRBJ1-5, with D perhaps matching TRBD1 (5 bases). The germline CDR1 and CDR2 sequences are DFQATT and SNEGSKA (reference sequence). V was clipped by 1 base and J by 4 bases, with 14 bases between them. This CDR3 is 15 amino acids long. CDR3 sequence reads: CSARAGDGTNQPQHF. The DNA for the CDR3 is TGCAGTGCTAGAGCCGGGGACGGTACGAATCAGCCCCAGCATTTT.